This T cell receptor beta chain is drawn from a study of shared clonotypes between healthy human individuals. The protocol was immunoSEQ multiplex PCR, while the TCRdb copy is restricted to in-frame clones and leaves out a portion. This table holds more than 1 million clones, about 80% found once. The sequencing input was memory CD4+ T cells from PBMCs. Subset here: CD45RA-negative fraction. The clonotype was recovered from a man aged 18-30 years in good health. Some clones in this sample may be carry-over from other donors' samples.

Here the CDR3 reads CAWSSGRTTSEAFF. In nucleotides, the CDR3 is TGTGCCTGGAGTAGTGGCAGGACAACTTCTGAAGCTTTCTTT. The J gene is TRBJ1-1, the V gene TRBV30; D perhaps matches TRBD1 (5 bases). V was shortened by 2 bases and J by 6 bases, with 16 bases between the two germline ends. This CDR3 has 14 amino acids. Per germline, CDR1 GTSNPN and CDR2 SVGIG (reference sequence).